A single sample gave rise to the 30 T cell receptor beta chains below, sequenced in a study of technical replicates of blood from four donors. Clones were read by immunoSEQ multiplex PCR, and TCRdb kept only the in-frame ones, dropping some. The top ten clones hold approximately 0.28% of a sample with 74,000 or so clones, 75% to 95% of them seen once. Material for sequencing was T cells isolated from PBMCs. Receptors originate from a human donor in good health.

The genes are TRBV27 and TRBJ2-7; a weak D match, TRBD2 (5 bases). The CDR3 is made up of 14 amino acids. The V end lost 4 bases, the J end lost 3 bases, and 13 bases lay between the germline ends. Germline V gene data show CDR1 as MNHEY and CDR2 as SMNVEV (reference sequence). The CDR3 here is CASSSYREHYEQYF. The CDR3 nucleotides read TGTGCCAGCAGTTCCTACCGGGAACACTACGAGCAGTACTTC.

The chain has TRBV18 and TRBJ2-7; D is uncertain. This CDR3 contains 13 residues. The V and J ends lost 3 bases and 9 bases respectively, with 15 bases between them. Germline V gene sequence: CDR1 KGHSH, CDR2 LQKENI. CDR3 sequence (DNA): TGTGCCAGCTCACCGGGCACCCTCAAGGCGCAGTACTTC. The encoded protein is CASSPGTLKAQYF. Looking up the rest from reference TRBV18 and TRBJ2-7 gives the full variable domain: NAGVMQNPRHLVRRRGQEARLRCSPMKGHSHVYWYRQLPEEGLKFMVYLQKENIIDESGMPKERFSAEFPKEGPSILRIQQVVRGDSAAYFCASSPGTLKAQYFGPGTRLTVT.

This chain joins TRBV5-4 and TRBJ2-7; D might be TRBD1 (6 bases). Per germline, CDR1 SGHNT and CDR2 YYREEE (reference sequence). The V and J ends lost 0 bases and 2 bases respectively, with 12 bases between them. The CDR3 is made up of 15 amino acids. The CDR3 bases are TGTGCCAGCAGCTTGGTTGGGGGCGCCCCCTACGAGCAGTACTTC. Residues: CASSLVGGAPYEQYF.

The genes are TRBV6-1 and TRBJ1-5, with D unclear. V lost 2 bases to trimming and J lost 0 bases, with 11 bases between them. The CDR3 runs to 16 residues. CDR1 is MNHNS and CDR2 is SASEGT in the germline V gene. CDR3 loop: CASSEWAADSNQPQHF. Here the CDR3 DNA reads TGTGCCAGCAGTGAATGGGCAGCAGATAGCAATCAGCCCCAGCATTTT.

The chain recombines TRBV11-2 with TRBJ1-5; perhaps TRBD1 as D (6 bases). The CDR3 has 15 amino acids. In germline, CDR1 is SGHAT, CDR2 FQNNGV. The V and J ends lost 0 bases and 2 bases respectively, with 8 bases between them. CDR3 loop: CASSLDRGGNQPQHF. The DNA of the CDR3 is TGTGCCAGCAGCTTAGACAGGGGCGGCAATCAGCCCCAGCATTTT. The full variable domain, in which reference TRBV11-2 and TRBJ1-5 provide the parts outside the CDR3, is EAGVAQSPRYKIIEKRQSVAFWCNPISGHATLYWYQQILGQGPKLLIQFQNNGVVDDSQLPKDRFSAERLKGVDSTLKIQPAKLEDSAVYLCASSLDRGGNQPQHFGDGTRLSIL.

This chain uses TRBV19 with TRBJ1-1; D uncertain. The germline CDR1 and CDR2 sequences are LNHDA and SQIVND (reference sequence). CDR3 size: 15 residues. V lost 2 bases to trimming and J lost 0 bases, with 10 bases between them. The CDR3 is CASSIFSLLNTEAFF. The CDR3 DNA sequence: TGTGCCAGTAGTATATTCTCTCTATTGAACACTGAAGCTTTCTTT.

The J gene is TRBJ2-1, the V gene TRBV5-1; D perhaps matches TRBD2 (6 bases). Deletions cut 1 base from V and 6 bases from J, with 11 bases between. From germline, CDR1 is SGHRS and CDR2 YFSETQ. This CDR3 spans 14 amino acids. DNA of the CDR3: TGCGCCAGCAGCTTGCGGGAGACCGGCAATGAGCAGTTCTTC. Translating gives CASSLRETGNEQFF. The full variable domain, rest sourced from reference TRBV5-1 and TRBJ2-1, is KAGVTQTPRYLIKTRGQQVTLSCSPISGHRSVSWYQQTPGQGLQFLFEYFSETQRNKGNFPGRFSGRQFSNSRSEMNVSTLELGDSALYLCASSLRETGNEQFFGPGTRLTVL.

The rearrangement links TRBV27 to TRBJ2-3; TRBD2 aligns across 7 bases. Per germline, CDR1 MNHEY and CDR2 SMNVEV (reference sequence). Losses at the gene ends were 5 bases for V and 2 bases for J; bases not matched to a gene: 7. The CDR3 is made up of 15 amino acids. The CDR3 here is CASSPWTRTTDTQYF. The CDR3, as DNA: TGTGCCAGCAGTCCCTGGACTAGAACCACAGATACGCAGTATTTT.

V gene TRBV19 combines with J gene TRBJ2-1; D possibly corresponds to TRBD1 (6 bases). The V gene lost 4 bases and the J gene lost 5 bases, with 9 bases spanning the gap. The CDR3 consists of 13 residues. Germline V lookup: CDR1 LNHDA, CDR2 SQIVND (reference sequence). CDR3: CASSRDINNEQFF. The CDR3 DNA is TGTGCCAGTAGTAGGGACATAAACAATGAGCAGTTCTTC. The full variable domain, completed using reference TRBV19 and TRBJ2-1, is DGGITQSPKYLFRKEGQNVTLSCEQNLNHDAMYWYRQDPGQGLRLIYYSQIVNDFQKGDIAEGYSVSREKKESFPLTVTSAQKNPTAFYLCASSRDINNEQFFGPGTRLTVL.

The gene calls are TRBV28 and TRBJ2-7, with 8 bases aligning to TRBD1. CDR3 length: 13 amino acids. V shed 5 bases, J shed 3 bases, and the junction held 3 bases outside the gene matches. In germline, CDR1 is MDHEN, CDR2 SYDVKM. The CDR3 nucleotides are TGTGCCAGCAGTGCGGGACAGGACTACGAGCAGTACTTC. It encodes CASSAGQDYEQYF.

The chain couples TRBV7-2 to TRBJ2-1, with D possibly being TRBD2 (6 bases). Germline values: CDR1 SGHTA, CDR2 FQGNSA. V lost 3 bases and J lost 12, with 12 bases in between. The CDR3 consists of 12 residues. The CDR3 DNA reads as TGTGCCAGCAGCTTTAGCGGTCAAGGGCAGTTCTTC. Translated, it gives CASSFSGQGQFF.

This clone was recorded only once. This chain joins TRBV28 and TRBJ1-1; maybe TRBD1 (6 bases). This CDR3 is 16 amino acids long. From germline, CDR1 is MDHEN and CDR2 SYDVKM. Trimming cost V 6 bases and J 1 base, with 18 bases left between them. Here the CDR3 reads CASSNTIRQANTEAFF. CDR3 bases: TGTGCCAGCAGCAACACCATCCGACAGGCGAACACTGAAGCTTTCTTT. Using reference TRBV28 and TRBJ1-1 for the parts outside the CDR3, the full variable domain is DVKVTQSSRYLVKRTGEKVFLECVQDMDHENMFWYRQDPGLGLRLIYFSYDVKMKEKGDIPEGYSVSREKKERFSLILESASTNQTSMYLCASSNTIRQANTEAFFGQGTRLTVV.

J is TRBJ1-1 and V is TRBV10-3; D gene uncertain. V lost 6 bases, J lost 3 bases, and 11 bases lay in between. Per germline, CDR1 ENHRY and CDR2 SYGVKD. The length of the CDR3 is 13 residues. CDR3 DNA: TGTGCCATCAGCCCCGAGGGCTACACTGAAGCTTTCTTT. Its translation: CAISPEGYTEAFF.

V usage is TRBV29-1 and J usage is TRBJ2-3, with 12 bases fitting TRBD2. This CDR3 is 13 amino acids long. CDR1 SQVTM and CDR2 ANQGSEA come from the germline V gene. V gave up 7 bases and J gave up 3 bases; unmatched junction bases: 2. This chain's CDR3 is CSGGTSGTDTQYF. Here the CDR3 DNA reads TGCAGCGGCGGGACTAGCGGGACAGATACGCAGTATTTT.

The chain uses TRBV19 and TRBJ2-7; 7 bases line up with TRBD1. Germline lookup yields CDR1 LNHDA and CDR2 SQIVND (reference sequence). Trimming at V came to 10 bases and at J to 2 bases, leaving 8 bases not matched to a gene. This CDR3 is built from 13 residues. CDR3 DNA: TGTGCCACTCAAGGCCAGGGGGCCTACGAGCAGTACTTC. The encoded protein is CATQGQGAYEQYF. Full variable domain (missing parts from reference TRBV19 and TRBJ2-7): DGGITQSPKYLFRKEGQNVTLSCEQNLNHDAMYWYRQDPGQGLRLIYYSQIVNDFQKGDIAEGYSVSREKKESFPLTVTSAQKNPTAFYLCATQGQGAYEQYFGPGTRLTVT.

This chain links TRBV11-2 with TRBJ1-6; D unresolved. This CDR3 has 17 amino acids. CDR1 is SGHAT and CDR2 is FQNNGV in the germline V gene. The V gene lost 6 bases and the J gene lost 0 bases, with 15 bases spanning the gap. CDR3 residues: CASRQKRLSSYNSPLHF. CDR3 coding DNA: TGTGCCAGCAGACAAAAGCGGTTAAGCTCCTATAATTCACCCCTCCACTTT.

The V and J genes are TRBV4-2 and TRBJ2-5, with a possible D match to TRBD2 (5 bases). This CDR3 has 15 residues. V lost 0 bases and J lost 5, with 13 bases in between. Per the germline V gene, CDR1 is LGHNA and CDR2 is YNFKEQ. The CDR3 coding sequence is TGTGCCAGCAGCCAAGATCTAGCTGGCGGGGAGACCCAGTACTTC. Protein sequence: CASSQDLAGGETQYF.

This chain links TRBV18 with TRBJ2-5; no reliable D call. Looked up from germline, CDR1 is KGHSH and CDR2 is LQKENI. The CDR3 consists of 13 residues. V was trimmed by 1 base and J by 1 base, leaving 4 bases between them. The CDR3 loop is CASSPLSQETQYF. The DNA of the CDR3 is TGTGCCAGCTCACCACTCAGCCAAGAGACCCAGTACTTC. Combining the CDR3 with reference TRBV18 and TRBJ2-5 gives the whole variable domain NAGVMQNPRHLVRRRGQEARLRCSPMKGHSHVYWYRQLPEEGLKFMVYLQKENIIDESGMPKERFSAEFPKEGPSILRIQQVVRGDSAAYFCASSPLSQETQYFGPGTRLLVL.

The CDR3 region has the DNA TGTGCCAGCAGCCAAGTAAGCCAGGGGGGCGATGAGCAGTTCTTC. Its protein is CASSQVSQGGDEQFF. The genes are TRBV4-2 and TRBJ2-1; the D gene is possibly TRBD1 (7 bases). The CDR3 runs 15 residues. V lost 1 base and J lost 8, with 15 bases in between. From germline, CDR1 is LGHNA and CDR2 YNFKEQ.

A single count supports this clone. The V gene is TRBV15, the J gene TRBJ2-7, with a tentative D call TRBD2 (7 bases). Germline CDR1 and CDR2: LNHNV and YYDKDF (reference sequence). V lost 0 bases and J 11 bases, leaving 20 bases between the germline ends. This CDR3 region has 15 residues. CDR3 nucleotide sequence: TGTGCCACCAGCAGAGATGGGGGGGCAAAAAGGTTAGAGTACTTC. This gives the protein CATSRDGGAKRLEYF.

The rearrangement uses TRBV6-5 and TRBJ2-5; D is possibly TRBD2 (5 bases). Trimming removed 0 bases at V and 5 bases at J, with 10 bases between. Germline-derived CDR1 and CDR2 are MNHEY and SVGAGI. The CDR3 has 14 residues. DNA for the CDR3: TGTGCCAGCAGTTACTCGGCGGGTCAGGAGACCCAGTACTTC. Translated, it gives CASSYSAGQETQYF.

V is TRBV5-6 and J is TRBJ1-1; D perhaps matches TRBD1 (6 bases). The CDR3 has 14 residues. Germline CDR1 is SGHDT and CDR2 is YYEEEE. Trimming removed 3 bases at V and 11 bases at J, with 20 bases between. The CDR3, as DNA: TGTGCCAGCAGCTCGAGGGGGGGGGCGCAGTCGGCTTTCTTT. Its translation: CASSSRGGAQSAFF.

The rearrangement uses TRBV27 and TRBJ2-7; 7 bases are shared with TRBD1. CDR1 is MNHEY, CDR2 SMNVEV, per germline (reference sequence). The CDR3 consists of 15 residues. V lost 6 bases, J lost 2 bases, and 10 bases stayed unmatched. CDR3 bases: TGTGCCAGCAGAGTTGACGGGACAGTACCCTACGAGCAGTACTTC. It translates to CASRVDGTVPYEQYF.

CDR3 loop: CASSGSTGAKNIQYF. Here the CDR3 DNA reads TGTGCCAGCAGCGGGTCGACAGGAGCCAAAAACATTCAGTACTTC. The chain employs TRBV11-2 and TRBJ2-4; D might be TRBD1 (6 bases). The CDR3 length is 15 residues. Trimming pared 5 bases from V and 0 bases from J, leaving 11 bases between. Germline-derived CDR1 and CDR2 are SGHAT and FQNNGV.

The V and J genes are TRBV6-5 and TRBJ1-2, with 10 bases lining up with TRBD1. Germline trimming cut 5 bases from V and 5 bases from J; bases unmatched to any gene: 5. The CDR3 covers 14 residues. In germline, CDR1 is MNHEY, CDR2 SVGAGI. The CDR3 is CASSETGGAYGYTF. The CDR3 DNA reads TGTGCCAGCAGTGAGACAGGGGGCGCGTATGGCTACACCTTC.

The chain couples TRBV5-1 to TRBJ2-5; TRBD2 might be the D (6 bases). This CDR3 spans 14 amino acids. V was pared by 4 bases and J by 5 bases, with 15 bases between. Germline-derived CDR1 and CDR2 are SGHRS and YFSETQ. As DNA, the CDR3 is TGCGCCAGCAGCGCCGGCGGGGTAGGGGAGACCCAGTACTTC. It yields the protein CASSAGGVGETQYF.

The gene calls are TRBV7-2 and TRBJ2-7, with 9 positions matching TRBD2. Trimming at V came to 2 bases and at J to 3 bases, leaving 14 bases not matched to a gene. Germline-derived CDR1 and CDR2 are SGHTA and FQGNSA. There are 18 residues in the CDR3. As DNA, the CDR3 is TGTGCCAGCAGCTTACAGCCGGCGGGAGGGCCGATTGGCTACGAGCAGTACTTC. It encodes CASSLQPAGGPIGYEQYF.

The V gene is TRBV5-1, the J gene TRBJ2-7; perhaps TRBD2 as D (6 bases). The CDR3 runs 15 residues. Deletions cut 0 bases from V and 4 bases from J, with 14 bases between. Germline V gene sequence: CDR1 SGHRS, CDR2 YFSETQ. The CDR3 DNA reads as TGCGCCAGCAGCTTGGAAGGCAGGGCGGGGTACGAGCAGTACTTC. Protein product: CASSLEGRAGYEQYF.

The rearrangement joins TRBV19 to TRBJ2-5, with D hard to call. V dropped 1 base and J dropped 6 bases, with 3 bases sitting between them. The CDR3 sequence is 11 residues long. The V gene's germline CDR1 is LNHDA and CDR2 SQIVND (reference sequence). Here the CDR3 DNA reads TGTGCCAGTAGTATAGCCAAGACCCAGTACTTC. Amino acid sequence: CASSIAKTQYF.

The chain couples TRBV19 to TRBJ1-2, with 9 bases that match TRBD1. V was clipped by 5 bases and J by 4 bases; unmatched bases: 8. The CDR3 sequence is 15 residues long. Per the germline V gene, CDR1 is LNHDA and CDR2 is SQIVND (reference sequence). CDR3: CASSDTPTGGYGYTF. The CDR3 nucleotides read TGTGCCAGTAGTGATACTCCGACAGGGGGCTATGGCTACACCTTC.